This T cell receptor (beta chain) was sequenced during a study of cytomegalovirus exposure and HLA in healthy donors. Study information: Drawn from HLA-typed donors, about 85 million unique TCRs were held in an early data release.

Regarding donors, all were healthy bone marrow donors. Germline-derived CDR1 and CDR2 are SGHTA and FQGNSA. V dropped 1 base and J dropped 1 base, with 7 bases sitting between them. This CDR3 has 14 amino acids. About this clone itself: As yet, its antigen is unknown.

Study results and limitations: The likely origin of a cluster of highly shared sequence variants was a sequencing artifact. A few of the chains that were CMV-associated were confirmed in vitro to be specific for CMV antigens.

Both 60 Vbeta primers and 13 Jbeta primers went into the PCR. TCRdb's table, derived via immunoSEQ multiplex PCR, lists solely in-frame clones and lacks some. The sample consists of approximately 150,000 clones, over 75% of them appearing once. The rearrangement joins TRBV7-2 to TRBJ2-5; TRBD1 might be the D (6 bases). Sequencing was done on a sample of PBMCs. The clonotype was recovered from a young woman in good health and CMV-seronegative. The DNA of the CDR3 is TGTGCCAGCAGCTTAGGGACAGTCCAAGAGACCCAGTACTTC. Protein sequence: CASSLGTVQETQYF.